A selection of T cell receptor beta chains follows, all from one sample in a study of response to subunit inactivated influenza vaccine. TCRdb reprocessed the RT-PCR reads with MiXCR, giving one entry per CDR3 protein. The sample has more than 550,000 distinct CDR3 sequences, 12% seen once. The sequenced sample was PBMCs from blood, obtained on the day of vaccination. These receptors were obtained from a man aged 45-65 years who received an inactivated influenza vaccine. The CDR3 runs from the conserved cysteine through the conserved F or W. The D gene is left open where the match is weak. Rows may omit the clone size; those that give it use once, few, many or a size class.

J gene: TRBJ2-7
clone size: NA
D gene: TRBD1
V gene: TRBV30
CDR3 DNA: TGTGCCTGGAGTGTACTTTCAGGGGGCTACGAGCAGTACTTC
CDR3 protein: CAWSVLSGGYEQYF

J gene: TRBJ1-5
clone size: NA
D gene: NA
V gene: TRBV20-1
CDR3 DNA: TGCAGTGCTAGAGATGCGCGGCAGAGCGTCAATCAGCCCCAGCATTTT
CDR3 protein: CSARDARQSVNQPQHF

J gene: TRBJ2-2
clone size: many
D gene: NA
V gene: TRBV11-1
CDR3 DNA: TGTGCCAGCAGCTTAGCGCAGATATGGGATCTCACAGCCGGGGAGCTGTTTTTT
CDR3 protein: CASSLAQIWDLTAGELFF

J gene: TRBJ2-1
clone size: NA
D gene: TRBD1
V gene: TRBV4-2
CDR3 DNA: TGTGCCAGCAGCCCCTTCGTCGGGACAGGGGCTGCTGAGCAGTTCTTC
CDR3 protein: CASSPFVGTGAAEQFF

J gene: TRBJ2-7
clone size: NA
D gene: NA
V gene: TRBV29-1
CDR3 DNA: TGCAGCGTGGCGTCGGGCTCCTACGAGCAGTACTTC
CDR3 protein: CSVASGSYEQYF

J gene: TRBJ2-6
clone size: few
D gene: NA
V gene: TRBV21-1
CDR3 DNA: TGTGCCAGCAGGAAAGAAAGGGGCCTGTTGACAGGGGCTGGGGCCAACGTCCTGACTTTC
CDR3 protein: CASRKERGLLTGAGANVLTF

J gene: TRBJ2-2
clone size: few
D gene: NA
V gene: TRBV6-5
CDR3 DNA: TGTGCCAGCAGTACCGACACCGCTTTGAACACCGGGGAGCTGTTTTTT
CDR3 protein: CASSTDTALNTGELFF

J gene: TRBJ1-1
clone size: few
D gene: TRBD1
V gene: TRBV7-9
CDR3 DNA: TGTGCCAGTCCAGGGGGGGGGAACACTGAAGCTTTCTTT
CDR3 protein: CASPGGGNTEAFF

J gene: TRBJ2-1
clone size: NA
D gene: NA
V gene: TRBV11-2
CDR3 DNA: TGTGCCAGCAGCCCACCAAACAGTAATGAGCAGTTCTTC
CDR3 protein: CASSPPNSNEQFF

J gene: TRBJ1-5
clone size: NA
D gene: NA
V gene: TRBV28
CDR3 DNA: TGTGCCAGCAGTTCCCCCCTCGAGCGCGGTCAGCCCCAGCATTTT
CDR3 protein: CASSSPLERGQPQHF

J gene: TRBJ2-5
clone size: NA
D gene: TRBD2
V gene: TRBV12-3/TRBV12-4
CDR3 DNA: TGTGCCAGCAGTTTCGGCGGGGGGGAATGGACCCAGTACTTC
CDR3 protein: CASSFGGGEWTQYF

J gene: TRBJ2-2
clone size: NA
D gene: TRBD2
V gene: TRBV5-6
CDR3 DNA: TGTGCCAGCAGTTGGCGCGGGGGGGCCAGCACCGGGGAGCTGTTTTTT
CDR3 protein: CASSWRGGASTGELFF

J gene: TRBJ2-7
clone size: NA
D gene: NA
V gene: TRBV11-3
CDR3 DNA: TGTGCCAGCAGCCTTAATAGCGGTAGCTACGAGCAGTACTTC
CDR3 protein: CASSLNSGSYEQYF

J gene: TRBJ2-3
clone size: many
D gene: NA
V gene: TRBV7-2
CDR3 DNA: TGTGCCAGCAGCTTAGCCGCTAGCGCAGATACGCAGTATTTT
CDR3 protein: CASSLAASADTQYF

J gene: TRBJ2-1
clone size: many
D gene: NA
V gene: TRBV7-3
CDR3 DNA: TGTGCCAGCAGCTTAAGCAGGAGCAATGAGCAGTTCTTC
CDR3 protein: CASSLSRSNEQFF

J gene: TRBJ1-2
clone size: NA
D gene: NA
V gene: TRBV6-2/TRBV6-3
CDR3 DNA: TGTGCCAGCGGAAAAAACCTGATCGGGGCTAACTATGGCTACACCTTC
CDR3 protein: CASGKNLIGANYGYTF

J gene: TRBJ2-1
clone size: NA
D gene: TRBD2
V gene: TRBV11-2
CDR3 DNA: TGTGCCAGCAGCTCCCGGGGGGGAGGGGCCGTACAGTTCTTC
CDR3 protein: CASSSRGGGAVQFF

J gene: TRBJ1-5
clone size: many
D gene: NA
V gene: TRBV12-3/TRBV12-4
CDR3 DNA: TGTGCCAGCAGTTTGACTGACAAGCAGCCCCAGCATTTT
CDR3 protein: CASSLTDKQPQHF

J gene: TRBJ2-1
clone size: NA
D gene: NA
V gene: TRBV4-3
CDR3 DNA: TGCGCCAGCAGCCTCGAGTGGGTGTCCGGGCGATACAATGAGCAGTTCTTC
CDR3 protein: CASSLEWVSGRYNEQFF

J gene: TRBJ2-7
clone size: NA
D gene: TRBD1
V gene: TRBV7-7
CDR3 DNA: TGTGCTAGCAGCTCGGGACAGGAGGCCGAGCAGTACTTC
CDR3 protein: CASSSGQEAEQYF

J gene: TRBJ1-5
clone size: many
D gene: TRBD1
V gene: TRBV12-3/TRBV12-4
CDR3 DNA: TGTGCCAGCAGTCCAGTAACAGGGGGCGGCAATCAGCCCCAGCATTTT
CDR3 protein: CASSPVTGGGNQPQHF

J gene: TRBJ2-3
clone size: few
D gene: NA
V gene: TRBV20-1
CDR3 DNA: TGCAGTGCTAAACGGGAATTCTTCACAGATACGCAGTATTTT
CDR3 protein: CSAKREFFTDTQYF

J gene: TRBJ1-2
clone size: few
D gene: NA
V gene: TRBV11-2
CDR3 DNA: TGTGCCAGCAGCTTCGGGGGCGGGGAGCGAACCCCCTATGGCTACACCTTC
CDR3 protein: CASSFGGGERTPYGYTF

J gene: TRBJ2-3
clone size: few
D gene: NA
V gene: TRBV6-5
CDR3 DNA: TGTGCCAGCAGTTTTTACAGGGCGAGTACAGATACGCAGTATTTT
CDR3 protein: CASSFYRASTDTQYF

J gene: TRBJ2-1
clone size: NA
D gene: NA
V gene: TRBV20-1
CDR3 DNA: TGCAGTGCTAGAGATCCCAGCGGTCGGGGGTACAATGAGCAGTTCTTC
CDR3 protein: CSARDPSGRGYNEQFF

J gene: TRBJ2-3
clone size: few
D gene: TRBD1
V gene: TRBV20-1
CDR3 DNA: TGCAGTGCTAGACCATTCCGGGACAGGGGCACAGATACGCAGTATTTT
CDR3 protein: CSARPFRDRGTDTQYF

J gene: TRBJ2-7
clone size: NA
D gene: NA
V gene: TRBV10-2
CDR3 DNA: TGCGCCAGCAGTGGGCGAACCCACCCTCCCGCCGAGCAGTACTTC
CDR3 protein: CASSGRTHPPAEQYF

J gene: TRBJ2-1
clone size: NA
D gene: TRBD2
V gene: TRBV7-3
CDR3 DNA: TGTGCCAGCAGCTTAAGTACTAGCGGGAGTAATGAGCAGTTCTTC
CDR3 protein: CASSLSTSGSNEQFF

J gene: TRBJ2-7
clone size: NA
D gene: NA
V gene: TRBV5-1
CDR3 DNA: TGCGCCAGCAGCTTGGCTCCAGGGGTCGAGCAGTACTTC
CDR3 protein: CASSLAPGVEQYF

J gene: TRBJ1-1
clone size: NA
D gene: TRBD1
V gene: TRBV5-1
CDR3 DNA: TGCGCCAGCAGCCTCGGGACAGGGGGCGCGGACACTGAAGCTTTCTTT
CDR3 protein: CASSLGTGGADTEAFF

J gene: TRBJ1-3
clone size: NA
D gene: NA
V gene: TRBV20-1
CDR3 DNA: TGCAGTGCTAGAGTTGGGACTTATGGAAACACCATATATTTT
CDR3 protein: CSARVGTYGNTIYF

J gene: TRBJ2-7
clone size: NA
D gene: TRBD1
V gene: TRBV5-1
CDR3 DNA: TGCGCCAGCAGTCGCCGGGACAGGGCCACCTTAGTCTACGAGCAGTACTTC
CDR3 protein: CASSRRDRATLVYEQYF

J gene: TRBJ2-7
clone size: NA
D gene: TRBD2
V gene: TRBV25-1
CDR3 DNA: TGTGCCAGCAGCGGTGGGAGCGGGAGCTCCTACGAGCAGTACTTC
CDR3 protein: CASSGGSGSSYEQYF

J gene: TRBJ2-4
clone size: many
D gene: NA
V gene: TRBV12-3/TRBV12-4
CDR3 DNA: TGTGCCAGCAGTTTAGGGGGGCCACTAGCCAAAAACATTCAGTACTTC
CDR3 protein: CASSLGGPLAKNIQYF

J gene: TRBJ2-1
clone size: few
D gene: NA
V gene: TRBV5-1
CDR3 DNA: TGCGCCAGCGGGTTTGGGGACTCCATACCCAATGAGCAGTTCTTC
CDR3 protein: CASGFGDSIPNEQFF

J gene: TRBJ2-3
clone size: many
D gene: TRBD2
V gene: TRBV7-3
CDR3 DNA: TGTGCCAGCAGCTTAAATAGCGGGAGGGCCTGGGATACGCAGTATTTT
CDR3 protein: CASSLNSGRAWDTQYF

J gene: TRBJ1-1
clone size: many
D gene: NA
V gene: TRBV12-3/TRBV12-4
CDR3 DNA: TGTGCCAGCAGTCGGACGGTAATGAACACTGAAGCTTTCTTT
CDR3 protein: CASSRTVMNTEAFF

J gene: TRBJ2-7
clone size: NA
D gene: TRBD2
V gene: TRBV6-1
CDR3 DNA: TGTGCCAGCACTAGACTAGCGGGAGCCCACGAGCAGTACTTC
CDR3 protein: CASTRLAGAHEQYF

J gene: TRBJ2-3
clone size: NA
D gene: NA
V gene: TRBV7-9
CDR3 DNA: TGTGCCAGCAGGGGTAGCGGAGTGGGCACAGATACGCAGTATTTT
CDR3 protein: CASRGSGVGTDTQYF

J gene: TRBJ2-4
clone size: NA
D gene: NA
V gene: TRBV5-6
CDR3 DNA: TGTGCCAGCAGCGAAACAGCGCCAGGGAGGGCCAAAAACATTCAGTACTTC
CDR3 protein: CASSETAPGRAKNIQYF

J gene: TRBJ1-4
clone size: many
D gene: NA
V gene: TRBV4-3
CDR3 DNA: TGCGCCAGCAGCCAAGGGGCAGGGCATAATGAAAAACTGTTTTTT
CDR3 protein: CASSQGAGHNEKLFF

J gene: TRBJ2-3
clone size: few
D gene: NA
V gene: TRBV6-5
CDR3 DNA: TGTGCCAGCAGTTACCGGGGCTCTAGCACAGATACGCAGTATTTT
CDR3 protein: CASSYRGSSTDTQYF

J gene: TRBJ1-1
clone size: few
D gene: NA
V gene: TRBV9
CDR3 DNA: TGTGCCAGCAGCGTAGATATGGTCACGAACACTGAAGCTTTCTTT
CDR3 protein: CASSVDMVTNTEAFF

J gene: TRBJ1-5
clone size: NA
D gene: NA
V gene: TRBV19
CDR3 DNA: TGTGCCAGTACGGGTCCACGGAACAATCAGCCCCAGCATTTT
CDR3 protein: CASTGPRNNQPQHF

J gene: TRBJ2-1
clone size: few
D gene: TRBD2
V gene: TRBV7-2
CDR3 DNA: TGTGCCAGCAGGCGGACTAGCGCTACCTACAATGAGCAGTTCTTC
CDR3 protein: CASRRTSATYNEQFF

J gene: TRBJ2-1
clone size: NA
D gene: TRBD1
V gene: TRBV3-1
CDR3 DNA: TGTGCCAGCAGCCGGCAACAGGGGTTCTGGGACAATGAGCAGTTCTTC
CDR3 protein: CASSRQQGFWDNEQFF